This T cell receptor beta chain is drawn from a study of cytomegalovirus exposure and HLA in healthy donors. Study-level results: Researchers catalogued about 150 TCR beta chains as cytomegalovirus-associated.

Concerning this clone: Its antigen is unidentified.

The CDR3 contains 15 residues. V shed 0 bases and J shed 0 bases, with 8 bases lying between them. Germline CDR1 is SGDLS and CDR2 is YYNGEE. The PCR was carried out with 60 Vbeta primers and 13 Jbeta primers. Method: immunoSEQ multiplex PCR; TCRdb's copy keeps in-frame clones and lacks some. The sample includes 250,000 to 350,000 clones, around 86% of them seen just once. The chain uses TRBV9 and TRBJ2-3; no firm D call. Sequenced sample: PBMCs. This TCR came from a man aged 40-55 years in good health and CMV-seropositive. CDR3 region: CASSVERFSTDTQYF. The CDR3 nucleotides are TGTGCCAGCAGCGTAGAACGGTTCAGCACAGATACGCAGTATTTT.